This T cell receptor (beta chain) was profiled in a study of vaccination and CD4 T cells after COVID-19. Across the whole study: Post-vaccination samples were procured at a median of 72 days following dose two (range 14 to 241). Overlapping spike peptides of SARS-CoV-2, HCoV-NL63, HCoV-OC43 and HCoV-229E stimulated the cells.

Trimming shortened V by 11 bases and J by 1 base, and 18 bases separated the two germline ends. This CDR3 is built from 15 residues. The germline CDR1 and CDR2 sequences are MNHNS and SASEGT. A word on this clonotype: Its cognate antigen is unknown.

Treatment defined: roughly ten-day PBMC culture with coronavirus spike peptide pools or control peptides (ViraFEST assay). The assay that was used to sequence DNA from cultured CD4+ T cells was the Oncomine TCR Beta short-read assay. Investigators obtained genomic DNA by extraction from cultured CD4+ T cells. In TCRdb, the PCR reads were re-called with MiXCR into one record per CDR3 protein. The sample comprises about 20,000 distinct CDR3 sequences, 60% of which are singletons, and 8% to 9% rests with the top ten. The TCR comes from a human donor who had recovered from COVID-19. This specimen consisted of CD4+ T cells from blood, cultured in vitro, obtained after SARS-CoV-2 vaccination. V is TRBV6-1 and J is TRBJ1-5, with D unresolved. This CDR3 reads CASQPSRRSNQPQHF. CDR3 DNA sequence: TGTGCCTCCCAACCGTCCCGGAGGAGCAATCAGCCCCAGCATTTT.